This TCR beta chain came from a study of T cells in Graves' hyperthyroidism and ophthalmopathy. Study conclusions and caveats: Before onset, ophthalmopathy was predicted by the model a median roughly 6.4 months earlier.

TCR beta CDR3 regions were amplified from RNA transcripts. Primed by the HTBI set, a first-round RT-PCR was run on the TCR CDR3. One entry per CDR3 protein, called by TCRdb with MiXCR from the multiplex PCR reads. Seen here are roughly 500,000 distinct CDR3 sequences, roughly 16% observed once, and the top ten hold 29%. This clonotype was found a few times. Its target is unknown. CDR3 size: 14 residues. Germline assignment: CDR1 MNHEY and CDR2 SMNVEV (reference sequence). Between the trimmed V and J ends, which lost 0 bases and 5 bases, there was a span of 8 bases. Patients affected by ophthalmopathy presented a Clinical Activity Score of at least 3, a NOSPECS grade of at least 4, and disease duration below 3 months. Pregnant or lactating patients were excluded, as were those with uncontrolled infection or other autoimmune disease. PBMCs were obtained from over 8.5 ml fresh peripheral blood.

Input material: blood. V is TRBV27 and J is TRBJ2-1; TRBD1 might be the D (5 bases). The receptor was isolated from a woman aged 25 to 39 with Graves' ophthalmopathy. The CDR3 here is CASSLSTGDNEQFF. CDR3 nucleotides: TGTGCCAGCAGTTTATCAACAGGAGACAATGAGCAGTTCTTC.